This T cell receptor (beta chain) was sequenced in a study of cytomegalovirus exposure and HLA in healthy donors. The donors were part of the validation cohort of around 110 subjects. That cohort was separate from the first cohort, which comprised 500 to 700 subjects. The assay was immunoSEQ multiplex PCR, and TCRdb's table has in-frame clones only and misses some. Of about 130,000 clones listed, approximately 91% were seen once; the top ten hold 2% to 2.5%. Trimming took 7 bases from V and 0 from J; bases not matched to a gene: 5. The CDR3 length is 14 residues. The germline V gene has CDR1 MDHEN and CDR2 SYDVKM.

This chain uses TRBV28 with TRBJ2-7, with 8 bases aligning to TRBD1. This receptor was obtained from a woman under 30 in good health and CMV-seronegative. Input material: PBMCs. CDR3 DNA: TGTGCCAGCACCCCGGACAGGGCCTCCTACGAGCAGTACTTC. It translates to CASTPDRASYEQYF.